The next 30 T cell receptor beta chains were all read from a single sample in a study of blood T cell repertoires in COVID-19. Using immunoSEQ multiplex PCR, the repertoire was profiled, and TCRdb retains in-frame clones only, with some absent. The sample carries hundreds of thousands of clones, 85% recorded once. The sequenced sample consisted of peripheral blood. All receptors come from a woman aged 18-29 years with acute or convalescent COVID-19.

The rearrangement links TRBV5-6 to TRBJ2-7, with TRBD2 matching 7 bases. In germline, CDR1 is SGHDT, CDR2 YYEEEE. The CDR3 consists of 14 residues. After removal of 1 base from V and 2 bases from J, the junction contained 3 bases not matched to a gene. The CDR3 spells CASSLSLAAYEQYF. The CDR3 DNA sequence: TGTGCCAGCAGCTTGTCTCTAGCGGCCTACGAGCAGTACTTC.

The V gene is TRBV19, the J gene TRBJ1-2, with TRBD1 as a possible D gene (5 bases). The V and J ends lost 5 bases and 0 bases respectively, with 10 bases between them. The CDR3 loop spans 14 amino acids. Germline-derived CDR1 and CDR2 are LNHDA and SQIVND (reference sequence). In DNA, the CDR3 is TGTGCCAGTAGTTCGACAGTCGCTAACTATGGCTACACCTTC. Translated, it gives CASSSTVANYGYTF.

The chain links TRBV25-1 to TRBJ1-3, with 7 positions matching TRBD1. V gave up 9 bases and J gave up 0 bases; unmatched junction bases: 14. The CDR3 totals 17 residues. CDR1 is MGHDK and CDR2 is SYGVNS in the germline V gene. In DNA, the CDR3 is TGTGCCAGAGACAGGGTCTGGAAAAGAAGCTCTGGAAACACCATATATTTT. It encodes CARDRVWKRSSGNTIYF.

The chain uses TRBV3-1 (or the pseudogene TRBV3-2) and TRBJ1-6; D gene uncertain. Germline loops: CDR1 LGHDT, CDR2 YNNKEL (reference sequence). The CDR3 consists of 14 residues. The V end lost 6 bases, the J end lost 9 bases, and 15 bases lay between the germline ends. The CDR3 nucleotides read TGTGCCAGCAGACCCGAGGCGCGCGGTTCACCCCTCCACTTT. It encodes CASRPEARGSPLHF.

The chain combines TRBV5-6 with TRBJ1-6, with no clear D. The CDR3 length is 13 residues. Trimming took off 6 bases at V and 9 bases at J, with 13 bases between the two ends. The V gene's germline CDR1 is SGHDT and CDR2 YYEEEE. CDR3 protein: CASTLGRVSPLHF. The CDR3 DNA follows: TGTGCCAGCACCCTCGGGAGGGTTTCACCCCTCCACTTT.

The V call is TRBV7-9, the J call TRBJ2-1; 12 bases agree with TRBD1. This CDR3 has 14 amino acids. CDR1 is SEHNR, CDR2 FQNEAQ, per germline (reference sequence). V trimming: 8 bases; J trimming: 7 bases; junction bases outside the gene matches: 6. The CDR3 here is CASARDRGLNEQFF. The CDR3 nucleotides are TGTGCCAGCGCTAGGGACAGGGGGCTAAATGAGCAGTTCTTC.

The genes are TRBV9 and TRBJ2-7; the match to TRBD1 covers 7 bases. The V segment lost 0 bases and the J segment 5 bases; nucleotides outside the gene matches: 11. The germline CDR1 and CDR2 sequences are SGDLS and YYNGEE. This CDR3 has 16 amino acids. The CDR3 coding sequence is TGTGCCAGCAGCGTAGAGTGGCGGCAGGGGGTTAACGAGCAGTACTTC. Its translation is CASSVEWRQGVNEQYF.

This chain joins TRBV13 and TRBJ1-6; 9 positions match TRBD1. CDR1 PRHDT and CDR2 FYEKMQ come from the germline V gene (reference sequence). The CDR3 spans 14 residues. V gave up 5 bases and J gave up 9 bases; unmatched junction bases: 5. The CDR3 DNA is TGTGCCAGCAGCCAGGACAGGGGCGGTTCACCCCTCCACTTT. Encoded protein: CASSQDRGGSPLHF.

This rearrangement joins TRBV2 to TRBJ2-7; 8 bases align to TRBD2. Looked up from germline, CDR1 is SNHLY and CDR2 is FYNNEI. J was trimmed by 1 base and V by 4 bases; bases with no gene match: 9. CDR3 size: 16 residues. The CDR3 region is CASSGSPAGVSYEQYF. The DNA of the CDR3 is TGTGCCAGCAGTGGAAGTCCAGCGGGGGTATCCTACGAGCAGTACTTC. Together with reference TRBV2 and TRBJ2-7, the CDR3 gives the full variable domain: EPEVTQTPSHQVTQMGQEVILRCVPISNHLYFYWYRQILGQKVEFLVSFYNNEISEKSEIFDDQFSVERPDGSNFTLKIRSTKLEDSAMYFCASSGSPAGVSYEQYFGPGTRLTVT.

The V gene is TRBV9, the J gene TRBJ2-7, with 10 bases lining up with TRBD1. V shed 3 bases and J 5 bases; nucleotides not matched to a gene: 2. Looked up from germline, CDR1 is SGDLS and CDR2 is YYNGEE. The CDR3 spans 13 residues. This CDR3 is CASSATGGNEQYF. CDR3 sequence (DNA): TGTGCCAGCAGCGCGACAGGGGGCAACGAGCAGTACTTC.

This sequence joins TRBV5-6 and TRBJ1-1; D gene uncertain. The CDR3 contains 13 residues. Trimming cost V 6 bases and J 1 base, with 10 bases left between them. Germline CDR1 SGHDT, CDR2 YYEEEE. In DNA form, the CDR3 reads TGTGCCAGCACCCAGGAGGGGAACACTGAAGCTTTCTTT. Amino acids: CASTQEGNTEAFF.

The CDR3 protein is CASSLEFGQDYGYTF. Here the CDR3 DNA reads TGTGCCAGCAGCTTAGAATTTGGACAAGACTATGGCTACACCTTC. V and J are TRBV11-2 and TRBJ1-2, with D perhaps matching TRBD1 (5 bases). This CDR3 comprises 15 residues. V lost 0 bases and J 3 bases, leaving 11 bases between the germline ends. Per the germline V gene, CDR1 is SGHAT and CDR2 is FQNNGV.

The rearrangement links TRBV6-5 to TRBJ2-2; maybe TRBD2 (5 bases). CDR3 size: 12 residues. With 8 bases removed from V and 9 bases from J, the gap between germline ends came to 13 bases. Looked up from germline, CDR1 is MNHEY and CDR2 is SVGAGI. The CDR3 DNA follows: TGTGCCAGCCCCCGGGATTCCAGGGAGCTGTTTTTT. Translated: CASPRDSRELFF.

The chain recombines TRBV6-5 with TRBJ2-7, with 8 bases that match TRBD1. The CDR3 has 14 amino acids. Germline V CDR1 and CDR2: MNHEY, SVGAGI. V shed 6 bases, J shed 2 bases, and the junction held 6 bases outside the gene matches. This CDR3 reads CASSPTGEPYEQYF. The CDR3 coding sequence is TGTGCCAGCAGCCCGACAGGGGAACCCTACGAGCAGTACTTC.

This sequence joins TRBV6-2 or TRBV6-3 and TRBJ2-5; D uncertain. The CDR3 length is 13 residues. Trimming shortened V by 0 bases and J by 8 bases, and 10 bases separated the two germline ends. From germline, CDR1 is MNHEY and CDR2 SVGEGT. CDR3 region: CASSYSGFSTQYF. The CDR3 region has the DNA TGTGCCAGCAGTTACTCAGGCTTTAGCACCCAGTACTTC.

The chain recombines TRBV12-3 or TRBV12-4 with TRBJ2-7; weak D call: TRBD1 (6 bases). There are 13 residues in the CDR3. V was shortened by 2 bases and J by 2 bases, with 7 bases between the two germline ends. Here the CDR3 DNA reads TGTGCCAGCAGTTTAAGGGGGACCTACGAGCAGTACTTC. This encodes CASSLRGTYEQYF.

V usage is TRBV11-2 and J usage is TRBJ2-3; 11 bases align to TRBD2. CDR1 is SGHAT, CDR2 FQNNGV, per germline. The V segment lost 4 bases and the J segment 2 bases; nucleotides outside the gene matches: 8. CDR3 length: 17 amino acids. This chain's CDR3 is CASSSRLAGNITDTQYF. DNA for the CDR3: TGTGCCAGCAGCTCTAGACTAGCGGGAAATATCACAGATACGCAGTATTTT.

The rearrangement uses TRBV29-1 and TRBJ2-1; perhaps TRBD1 as D (6 bases). CDR1 is SQVTM, CDR2 ANQGSEA, per germline. The CDR3 extends over 16 amino acids. The germline V and J ends were trimmed by 3 bases and 4 bases, with 19 bases remaining between them. The CDR3 loop is CSVDGSTGFGYNEQFF. DNA of the CDR3: TGCAGCGTTGACGGTTCAACAGGGTTCGGGTACAATGAGCAGTTCTTC.

This clone came up many times. The V call is TRBV4-2, the J call TRBJ1-1; no firm D call. The V end lost 2 bases, the J end lost 3 bases, and 10 bases lay between the germline ends. Looked up from germline, CDR1 is LGHNA and CDR2 is YNFKEQ. The CDR3 loop spans 14 amino acids. CDR3 residues: CASSQQSADTEAFF. CDR3 nucleotide sequence: TGTGCCAGCAGCCAACAGAGTGCGGACACTGAAGCTTTCTTT.

Here the CDR3 DNA reads TGTGCCACCAGTGATGGTAGCGGGGGGTCCAATGAGCAGTTCTTC. Amino acid sequence: CATSDGSGGSNEQFF. The chain recombines TRBV24-1 with TRBJ2-1; 10 nucleotides agree with TRBD2. V lost 3 bases and J lost 6; bases outside the gene matches: 4. Germline CDR1 and CDR2: KGHDR and SFDVKD. The CDR3 is 15 residues long.

This clone was seen only once. The V and J genes are TRBV15 and TRBJ1-1, with 7 bases that match TRBD1. This CDR3 has 12 residues. Germline V CDR1 and CDR2: LNHNV, YYDKDF (reference sequence). The V and J ends lost 8 bases and 5 bases, in that order; junction bases with no gene match: 5. CDR3 bases: TGTGCCACCCAACAGGGGTGGACTGAAGCTTTCTTT. This sequence encodes CATQQGWTEAFF.

The chain is built from TRBV19 and TRBJ2-7; D is undetermined. Germline lookup yields CDR1 LNHDA and CDR2 SQIVND (reference sequence). CDR3 length: 13 residues. V dropped 5 bases and J dropped 1 base, with 9 bases sitting between them. CDR3 bases: TGTGCCAGTAGTTTCCGCGGTTCCTACGAGCAGTACTTC. It translates to CASSFRGSYEQYF.

This clone was detected a few times. J is TRBJ1-3 and V is TRBV7-9; D gene ambiguous. The V gene's germline CDR1 is SEHNR and CDR2 FQNEAQ (reference sequence). V lost 7 bases, J lost 4 bases, and 14 bases lay in between. CDR3 size: 14 residues. CDR3 protein: CASTREGKGNTIYF. The CDR3 DNA reads TGTGCCAGCACCCGTGAGGGAAAAGGAAACACCATATATTTT.

The chain recombines TRBV19 with TRBJ2-7; the match to TRBD1 covers 12 bases. Trimming removed 10 bases from V and 3 bases from J; junction bases left unmatched: 13. The V gene's germline CDR1 is LNHDA and CDR2 SQIVND (reference sequence). The CDR3 extends over 16 amino acids. CDR3 DNA sequence: TGTGCCACGTCCTCTCCGGGACAGGGGGCTAGCTACGAGCAGTACTTC. Encoded protein: CATSSPGQGASYEQYF.

The chain carries TRBV27 and TRBJ1-1, with D tentatively TRBD1 (6 bases). This CDR3 comprises 15 residues. V lost 3 bases and J 2 bases, leaving 13 bases between the germline ends. In germline, CDR1 is MNHEY, CDR2 SMNVEV (reference sequence). The CDR3 is CASSFTWDTNTEAFF. The CDR3 DNA follows: TGTGCCAGCAGTTTTACCTGGGACACAAACACTGAAGCTTTCTTT.

The rearrangement links TRBV24-1 to TRBJ1-1, with no clear D. V lost 5 bases and J 3 bases, leaving 6 bases between the germline ends. The germline V gene has CDR1 KGHDR and CDR2 SFDVKD. The CDR3 covers 12 residues. CDR3 in DNA: TGTGCCACCAGTGCCCCTGACACTGAAGCTTTCTTT. Its translation: CATSAPDTEAFF.

J is TRBJ2-7 and V is TRBV7-8; TRBD2 matches 11 bases. Germline CDR1 is SGHVS and CDR2 is FQNEAQ. J was trimmed by 2 bases and V by 5 bases; bases with no gene match: 5. The CDR3 is made up of 15 amino acids. The CDR3 is CASSPLAGGAYEQYF. DNA of the CDR3: TGTGCCAGCAGCCCTTTAGCGGGAGGGGCCTACGAGCAGTACTTC.

The chain is built from TRBV7-9 and TRBJ2-7; the D gene is possibly TRBD2 (6 bases). Germline CDR1 reads SEHNR; CDR2 reads FQNEAQ (reference sequence). The CDR3 extends over 15 amino acids. Trimming removed 2 bases from V and 0 bases from J, with 11 bases in between. CDR3 DNA sequence: TGTGCCAGCAGCTTACAGGGCGGGACCTCCTACGAGCAGTACTTC. It yields the protein CASSLQGGTSYEQYF. The entire variable domain, with the rest obtained from reference TRBV7-9 and TRBJ2-7, is as follows: DTGVSQNPRHKITKRGQNVTFRCDPISEHNRLYWYRQTLGQGPEFLTYFQNEAQLEKSRLLSDRFSAERPKGSFSTLEIQRTEQGDSAMYLCASSLQGGTSYEQYFGPGTRLTVT.

V and J are TRBV27 and TRBJ1-2; no clear D. Germline CDR1 MNHEY, CDR2 SMNVEV (reference sequence). This CDR3 spans 17 amino acids. Trimming shortened V by 5 bases and J by 4 bases, and 23 bases separated the two germline ends. The CDR3, as DNA: TGTGCCAGCAGTCCCCTAGTGCGGGCAGAACGTGGCTATGGCTACACCTTC. The encoded protein is CASSPLVRAERGYGYTF.

Note on this clone: This CDR3 is also generated by other DNA sequences in the sample. The CDR3 coding sequence is TGTGCCAGCAGTCCAGGACAGGTCCAAGAGACCCAGTACTTC. It yields the protein CASSPGQVQETQYF. The chain carries TRBV28 and TRBJ2-5; 7 positions match TRBD1. The CDR3 totals 14 residues. V was clipped by 5 bases and J by 1 base; unmatched bases: 4. In germline, CDR1 is MDHEN, CDR2 SYDVKM.